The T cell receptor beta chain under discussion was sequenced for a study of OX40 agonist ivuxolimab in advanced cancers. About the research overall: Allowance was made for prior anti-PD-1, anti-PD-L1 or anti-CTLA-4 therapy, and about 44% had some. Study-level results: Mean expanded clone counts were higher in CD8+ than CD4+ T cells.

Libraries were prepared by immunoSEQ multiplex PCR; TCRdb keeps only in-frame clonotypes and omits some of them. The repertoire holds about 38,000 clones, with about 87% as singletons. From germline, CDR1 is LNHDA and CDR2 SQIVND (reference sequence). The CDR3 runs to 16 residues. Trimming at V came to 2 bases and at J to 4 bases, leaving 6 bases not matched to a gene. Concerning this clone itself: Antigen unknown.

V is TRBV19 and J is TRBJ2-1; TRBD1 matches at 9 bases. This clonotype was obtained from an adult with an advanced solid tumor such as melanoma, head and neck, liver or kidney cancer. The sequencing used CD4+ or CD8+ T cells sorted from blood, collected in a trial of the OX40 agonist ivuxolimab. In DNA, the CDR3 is TGTGCCAGTAGTATATTACGGGACAGGGCTTACAATGAGCAGTTCTTC. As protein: CASSILRDRAYNEQFF.